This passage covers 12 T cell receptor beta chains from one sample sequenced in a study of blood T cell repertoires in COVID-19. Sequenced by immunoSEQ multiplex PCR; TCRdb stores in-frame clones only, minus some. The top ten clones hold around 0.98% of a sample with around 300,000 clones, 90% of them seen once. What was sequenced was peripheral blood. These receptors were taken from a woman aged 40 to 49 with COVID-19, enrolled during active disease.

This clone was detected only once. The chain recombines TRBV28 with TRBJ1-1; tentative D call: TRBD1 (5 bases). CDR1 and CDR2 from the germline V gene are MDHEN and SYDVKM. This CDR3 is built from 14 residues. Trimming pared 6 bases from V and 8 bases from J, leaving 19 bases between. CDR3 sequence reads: CASRARPLRTEAFF. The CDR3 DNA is TGTGCCAGCAGGGCTAGGCCCCTGAGGACAGAAGCTTTCTTT.

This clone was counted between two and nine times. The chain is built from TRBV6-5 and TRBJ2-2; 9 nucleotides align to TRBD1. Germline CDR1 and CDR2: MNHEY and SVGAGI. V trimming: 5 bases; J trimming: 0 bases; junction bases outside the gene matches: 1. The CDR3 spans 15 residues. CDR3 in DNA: TGTGCCAGCAGTCGGACAGGGGCGAACACCGGGGAGCTGTTTTTT. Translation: CASSRTGANTGELFF.

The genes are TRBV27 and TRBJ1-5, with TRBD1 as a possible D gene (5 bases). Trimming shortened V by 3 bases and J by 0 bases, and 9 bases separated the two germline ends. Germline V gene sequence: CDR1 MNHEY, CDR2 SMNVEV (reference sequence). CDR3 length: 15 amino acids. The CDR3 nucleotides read TGTGCCAGCAGTTTCTGGGGGGATAGCAATCAGCCCCAGCATTTT. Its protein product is CASSFWGDSNQPQHF.

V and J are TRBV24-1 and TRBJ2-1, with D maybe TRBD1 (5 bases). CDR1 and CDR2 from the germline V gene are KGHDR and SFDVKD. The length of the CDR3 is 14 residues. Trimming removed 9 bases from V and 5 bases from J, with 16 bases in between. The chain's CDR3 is CATDTGQGNNEQFF. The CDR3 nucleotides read TGTGCCACCGATACCGGCCAGGGCAACAATGAGCAGTTCTTC.

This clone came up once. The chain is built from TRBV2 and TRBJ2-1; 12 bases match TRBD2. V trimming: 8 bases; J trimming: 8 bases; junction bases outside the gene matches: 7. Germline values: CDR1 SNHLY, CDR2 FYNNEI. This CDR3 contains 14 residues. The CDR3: CASLAGGLPHEQFF. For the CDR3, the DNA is TGTGCCAGCCTAGCGGGAGGGCTCCCCCATGAGCAGTTCTTC. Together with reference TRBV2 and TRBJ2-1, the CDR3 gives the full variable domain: EPEVTQTPSHQVTQMGQEVILRCVPISNHLYFYWYRQILGQKVEFLVSFYNNEISEKSEIFDDQFSVERPDGSNFTLKIRSTKLEDSAMYFCASLAGGLPHEQFFGPGTRLTVL.

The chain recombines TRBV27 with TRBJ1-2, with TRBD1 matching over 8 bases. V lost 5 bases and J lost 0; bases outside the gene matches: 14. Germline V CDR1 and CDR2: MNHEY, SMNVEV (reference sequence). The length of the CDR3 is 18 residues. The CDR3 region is CASSPSRVGTGANYGYTF. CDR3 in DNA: TGTGCCAGCAGTCCCTCGCGGGTAGGGACAGGAGCTAACTATGGCTACACCTTC.

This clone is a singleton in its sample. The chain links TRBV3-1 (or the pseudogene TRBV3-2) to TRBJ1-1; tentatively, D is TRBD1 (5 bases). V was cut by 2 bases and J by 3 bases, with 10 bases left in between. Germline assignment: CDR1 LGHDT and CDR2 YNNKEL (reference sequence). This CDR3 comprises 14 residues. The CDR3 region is CASSQRGSDTEAFF. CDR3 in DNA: TGTGCCAGCAGCCAAAGGGGCTCAGACACTGAAGCTTTCTTT.

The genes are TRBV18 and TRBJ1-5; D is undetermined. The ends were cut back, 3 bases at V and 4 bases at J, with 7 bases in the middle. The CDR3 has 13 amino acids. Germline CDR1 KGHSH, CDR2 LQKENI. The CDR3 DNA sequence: TGTGCCAGCTCACCGGCGGAAAATCAGCCCCAGCATTTT. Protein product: CASSPAENQPQHF.

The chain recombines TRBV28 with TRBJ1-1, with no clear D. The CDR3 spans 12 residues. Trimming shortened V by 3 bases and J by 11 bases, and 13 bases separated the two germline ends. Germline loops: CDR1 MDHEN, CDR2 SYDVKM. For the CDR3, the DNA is TGTGCCAGCAGTTTTGCCTCTCAAAGCGCTTTCTTT. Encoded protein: CASSFASQSAFF.

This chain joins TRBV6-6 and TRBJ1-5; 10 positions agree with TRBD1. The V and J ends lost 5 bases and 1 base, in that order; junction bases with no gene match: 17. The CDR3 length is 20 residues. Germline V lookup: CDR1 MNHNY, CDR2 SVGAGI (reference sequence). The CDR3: CASSPTGTGVFEISNQPQHF. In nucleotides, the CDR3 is TGTGCCAGCAGTCCTACCGGGACAGGGGTATTCGAGATCAGCAATCAGCCCCAGCATTTT.

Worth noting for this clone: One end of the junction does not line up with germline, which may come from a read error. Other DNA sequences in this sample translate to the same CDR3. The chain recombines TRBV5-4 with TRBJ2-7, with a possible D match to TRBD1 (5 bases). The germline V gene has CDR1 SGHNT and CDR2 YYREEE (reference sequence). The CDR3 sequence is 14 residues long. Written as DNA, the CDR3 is TGTGCCAGCAGCTTTAGGGGAAGCTCCTACGAACAGTACTTC. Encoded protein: CASSFRGSSYEQYF.

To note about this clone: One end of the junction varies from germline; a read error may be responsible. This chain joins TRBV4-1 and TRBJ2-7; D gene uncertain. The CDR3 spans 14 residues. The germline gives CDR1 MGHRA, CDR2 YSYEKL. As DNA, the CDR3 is TGCGCCAGCAGCCAAGTAACAGTTTCCTCCGAGCAGTACTTC. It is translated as CASSQVTVSSEQYF.